Shown below are 18 T cell receptor beta chains from a single sample sequenced in a study of blood T cells in healthy people across ages. Through a sample-barcoded 5' primer and a J-beta primer mix, a second PCR was run for roughly 7 to 12 cycles. A single record per CDR3 protein comes from TCRdb applying MiXCR to the 5' RACE reads. The sample has approximately 1.5 million distinct CDR3 sequences, roughly a third seen once. The sample comprised blood. The receptors shown here come from a woman aged 25 to 39 in good health.

This clonotype was seen repeatedly, ten times or more. J is TRBJ1-2 and V is TRBV29-1; D is possibly TRBD1 (6 bases). This CDR3 is built from 14 residues. Per germline, CDR1 SQVTM and CDR2 ANQGSEA. Trimming pared 4 bases from V and 3 bases from J, leaving 15 bases between. This CDR3 reads CSVVDPGAHYGYTF. The DNA of the CDR3 is TGCAGCGTTGTGGACCCAGGGGCGCACTATGGCTACACCTTC.

The J gene is TRBJ2-3, the V gene TRBV9; D is possibly TRBD1 or TRBD2 (5 bases each). Trimming stripped 4 bases from V and 2 bases from J, with 14 bases between. This CDR3 contains 15 residues. Germline values: CDR1 SGDLS, CDR2 YYNGEE. CDR3 DNA sequence: TGTGCCAGCAGCACCTCCGGGACCACCACAGATACGCAGTATTTT. This sequence encodes CASSTSGTTTDTQYF.

This clonotype was recorded a few times. This chain joins TRBV7-2 and TRBJ2-5; D ambiguous. V gave up 2 bases and J gave up 1 base, with 11 bases separating them. The CDR3 sequence is 15 residues long. The germline gives CDR1 SGHTA, CDR2 FQGNSA. Written as DNA, the CDR3 is TGTGCCAGCAGCTTATTCCGGCTGATCCAAGAGACCCAGTACTTC. It specifies CASSLFRLIQETQYF. Based on the CDR3 plus reference TRBV7-2 and TRBJ2-5, the full variable domain is GAGVSQSPSNKVTEKGKDVELRCDPISGHTALYWYRQSLGQGLEFLIYFQGNSAPDKSGLPSDRFSAERTGGSVSTLTIQRTQQEDSAVYLCASSLFRLIQETQYFGPGTRLLVL.

This clonotype was counted between two and nine times. The gene calls are TRBV9 and TRBJ2-3, with 8 bases lining up with TRBD2. The germline V gene encodes CDR1 SGDLS and CDR2 YYNGEE. Germline trimming cut 3 bases from V and 1 base from J; bases unmatched to any gene: 7. The CDR3 has 16 amino acids. This chain's CDR3 is CASSDGGAVGTDTQYF. The CDR3 nucleotides are TGTGCCAGCAGCGACGGGGGGGCCGTCGGCACAGATACGCAGTATTTT.

The chain has TRBV27 and TRBJ1-1; D gene ambiguous. The germline CDR1 and CDR2 sequences are MNHEY and SMNVEV (reference sequence). CDR3 length equals 14 residues. Trimming removed 6 bases from V and 5 bases from J, with 16 bases in between. The CDR3 nucleotides are TGTGCCAGCAGCACTGACATAGGGAGGACTGAAGCTTTCTTT. The encoded protein is CASSTDIGRTEAFF.

This clonotype was seen repeatedly, ten times or more. The chain carries TRBV5-1 and TRBJ2-3; TRBD2 agrees at 7 bases. Germline V gives CDR1 SGHRS, CDR2 YFSETQ. This CDR3 is built from 18 residues. V lost 1 base to trimming and J lost 4 bases; unmatched junction nucleotides: 15. CDR3 sequence reads: CASSLPLKRDRSSDTQYF. CDR3 DNA: TGCGCCAGCAGCTTGCCTCTAAAGCGGGACCGGTCTTCAGATACGCAGTATTTT.

There are a few counts of this clonotype. V gene TRBV7-9 combines with J gene TRBJ2-3; 9 bases agree with TRBD1. The CDR3 is 14 residues long. Trimming took 3 bases from V and 11 from J; bases not matched to a gene: 9. CDR1 and CDR2 from the germline V gene are SEHNR and FQNEAQ (reference sequence). CDR3 bases: TGTGCCAGCAGCTTCTCCCCGGACAGGGGTGTGCAGTATTTT. It translates to CASSFSPDRGVQYF.

This clonotype was detected only a few times. The rearrangement uses TRBV11-3 and TRBJ2-3; TRBD2 agrees at 11 bases. V lost 4 bases to trimming and J lost 5 bases; unmatched junction nucleotides: 5. This CDR3 region has 15 residues. The germline V gene has CDR1 SGHNT and CDR2 YENEEA. The CDR3 nucleotides read TGTGCCAGCAGCTCTAGCGGGGGGCCTCTAGATACGCAGTATTTT. Encoded protein: CASSSSGGPLDTQYF.

The chain carries TRBV25-1 and TRBJ2-5, with D perhaps matching TRBD2 (6 bases). The J call may be faulty, since TRBJ2-7 better matches the DNA end. Germline CDR1 and CDR2: MGHDK and SYGVNS. This CDR3 has 15 residues. In DNA form, the CDR3 reads TGTGCCAGCAGACAGACTAGTATCAGGGATAACGAGCAGTACTTC. As protein: CASRQTSIRDNEQYF.

This clonotype was observed a few times. Here the CDR3 DNA reads TGTGCCAGCAGTGTTCGACAGGGGGCCACCGGGGAGCTGTTTTTT. Protein sequence: CASSVRQGATGELFF. J is TRBJ2-2 and V is TRBV6-1; 10 bases align to TRBD1. CDR1 and CDR2 (germline): MNHNS, SASEGT. This CDR3 has 15 residues. V shed 4 bases, J shed 4 bases, and the junction held 3 bases outside the gene matches.

Regarding this clonotype: A single base separates this from a much larger clone, so it may be a read error. V usage is TRBV6-5 and J usage is TRBJ2-1, with D possibly being TRBD1 (6 bases). This CDR3 spans 13 amino acids. Germline CDR1 reads MNHEY; CDR2 reads SVGAGI. The V and J ends lost 6 bases and 6 bases respectively, with 12 bases between them. The DNA of the CDR3 is TGTGCCAGCAGGTCAGGGGTGGGCAATGAGCAGTTCTTC. Protein product: CASRSGVGNEQFF.

V is TRBV20-1 and J is TRBJ1-1; unclear D gene. With 1 base removed from V and 3 bases from J, the gap between germline ends came to 15 bases. The CDR3 contains 15 residues. Germline assignment: CDR1 DFQATT and CDR2 SNEGSKA (reference sequence). The CDR3 DNA reads TGCAGTGCTAGAGTCATCGGAGGAGACGACACTGAAGCTTTCTTT. Its translation is CSARVIGGDDTEAFF.

The rearrangement uses TRBV29-1 and TRBJ2-7; 8 nucleotides agree with TRBD1. The CDR3 loop spans 13 amino acids. The V and J ends lost 6 bases and 6 bases, in that order; junction bases with no gene match: 10. Looked up from germline, CDR1 is SQVTM and CDR2 is ANQGSEA. The CDR3 sequence: CSVTDRGSGEQYF. The CDR3 bases are TGCAGCGTAACCGACAGGGGCAGCGGCGAGCAGTACTTC.

V and J are TRBV9 and TRBJ2-3; TRBD2 is a possible D gene (6 bases). The CDR3 is made up of 16 amino acids. The V gene's germline CDR1 is SGDLS and CDR2 YYNGEE. Trimming pared 3 bases from V and 0 bases from J, leaving 14 bases between. CDR3 coding DNA: TGTGCCAGCAGCGGCGGTAGCGGAGGGAGCACAGATACGCAGTATTTT. It is translated as CASSGGSGGSTDTQYF.

The sample holds one count of this clonotype. CDR3 sequence (DNA): TGTGCCAGCAGCTTGTCGCGGGGGGTCTACAATGAGCAGTTCTTC. It codes for CASSLSRGVYNEQFF. This chain joins TRBV7-9 and TRBJ2-1, with TRBD2 matching over 8 bases. V dropped 3 bases and J dropped 3; count of bases not matched to a gene: 4. The CDR3 loop spans 15 amino acids. The V gene's germline CDR1 is SEHNR and CDR2 FQNEAQ (reference sequence).

This chain joins TRBV7-8 and TRBJ2-7, with 7 positions matching TRBD2. The germline gives CDR1 SGHVS, CDR2 FQNEAQ. V was pared by 0 bases and J by 5 bases, with 4 bases of the junction left unmatched. The length of the CDR3 is 14 residues. CDR3 residues: CASSLAPGGNEQYF. The CDR3, as DNA: TGTGCCAGCAGCTTAGCCCCCGGGGGGAACGAGCAGTACTTC.

The chain recombines TRBV20-1 with TRBJ2-4, with D perhaps matching TRBD2 (5 bases). The closer fit of TRBJ2-7 to the DNA end suggests the J call may be wrong. The CDR3 covers 16 residues. The germline V gene encodes CDR1 DFQATT and CDR2 SNEGSKA (reference sequence). The CDR3 DNA reads as TGCAGTGCTAAGAGGCTAGCAGACCTTCTGTGGGACGAGCAGTACTTC. Residues: CSAKRLADLLWDEQYF.

J is TRBJ2-3 and V is TRBV5-1, with 13 nucleotides matching TRBD2. V was clipped by 4 bases and J by 4 bases; unmatched bases: 3. Per the germline V gene, CDR1 is SGHRS and CDR2 is YFSETQ. This CDR3 contains 15 residues. The DNA of the CDR3 is TGCGCCAGCAGCACCGGGACTAGCGGGGCAGATACGCAGTATTTT. This codes for CASSTGTSGADTQYF.